One sample yielded the 3 T cell receptor beta chains listed below, sequenced in a study. TCRdb reanalysed the 5' RACE reads using MiXCR and keeps one entry per CDR3 protein. The table has about 59,000 distinct CDR3 sequences, less than 25% seen once; the top ten hold 2.5% to 4%. Tregs were sorted as CD4+CD25+CD127-/low cells. Material for sequencing was tumor-infiltrating Tregs sorted from the breast tumor. All receptors come from a female donor with breast cancer.

In this sample, this clonotype turned up a few times. The V gene is TRBV24-1, the J gene TRBJ2-7, with TRBD2 as a possible D gene (6 bases). Germline V gene sequence: CDR1 KGHDR, CDR2 SFDVKD. The CDR3 has 15 residues. V lost 2 bases to trimming and J lost 4 bases, with 14 bases between them. CDR3 amino acids: CATSDWIAVSYEQYF. The DNA for the CDR3 is TGTGCCACCAGTGATTGGATAGCGGTTTCATACGAGCAGTACTTC.

At least ten counts were recorded for this clonotype. Here the CDR3 DNA reads TGTGCCAGCGGATCGATCTTCCGGGACAGGGGAAGGTCTGGGGCCAACGTCCTGACTTTC. Its protein is CASGSIFRDRGRSGANVLTF. The chain employs TRBV6-6 and TRBJ2-6; 10 bases align to TRBD1. The CDR3 totals 20 residues. The V gene's germline CDR1 is MNHNY and CDR2 SVGAGI (reference sequence). V dropped 8 bases and J dropped 1; count of bases not matched to a gene: 17.

This chain links TRBV29-1 with TRBJ1-4; the D gene is possibly TRBD1 (5 bases). CDR3 length: 15 residues. V shed 4 bases and J shed 4 bases, with 16 bases lying between them. The germline gives CDR1 SQVTM, CDR2 ANQGSEA. The CDR3 sequence is CSVVSNLGDNEKLFF. DNA of the CDR3: TGCAGCGTTGTGTCAAATTTGGGGGATAATGAAAAACTGTTTTTT. Variable domain in full (rest from reference TRBV29-1 and TRBJ1-4): SAVISQKPSRDICQRGTSLTIQCQVDSQVTMMFWYRQQPGQSLTLIATANQGSEATYESGFVIDKFPISRPNLTFSTLTVSNMSPEDSSIYLCSVVSNLGDNEKLFFGSGTQLSVL.